Presented here are 9 T cell receptor beta chains from one specimen sequenced in a study of shared clonotypes between healthy human individuals. Naive CD8 cells comprised CD45RO-negative, CCR7-positively selected cells, excluding terminally differentiated effector memory CD45RA+ cells. Produced via immunoSEQ multiplex PCR; TCRdb's table is partial and in-frame only. The data contain roughly 2 million clones, approximately 95% of them singletons. Sequencing used naive CD8+ T cells sorted from blood. These receptor sequences come from a man aged 18 to 29 in good health.

The gene calls are TRBV5-4 and TRBJ1-1; 8 bases line up with TRBD1. The germline CDR1 and CDR2 sequences are SGHNT and YYREEE (reference sequence). V was clipped by 0 bases and J by 0 bases; unmatched bases: 4. The CDR3 totals 16 residues. The CDR3 nucleotides are TGTGCCAGCAGCTTGGCGGGACAGGCGATGAACACTGAAGCTTTCTTT. Its protein product is CASSLAGQAMNTEAFF.

The rearrangement links TRBV6-5 to TRBJ2-1; TRBD2 agrees at 12 bases. This CDR3 has 15 amino acids. V lost 5 bases to trimming and J lost 10 bases; unmatched junction nucleotides: 9. Germline V CDR1 and CDR2: MNHEY, SVGAGI. In DNA, the CDR3 is TGTGCCAGCAGTCAACTAGCGGGGGGTTCTTCGGAGCAGTTCTTC. Translation gives CASSQLAGGSSEQFF.

The chain carries TRBV10-3 and TRBJ2-3; D call uncertain. This CDR3 contains 20 residues. Trimming removed 2 bases at V and 1 base at J, with 25 bases between. Germline CDR1 ENHRY, CDR2 SYGVKD. The CDR3 protein is CAISEPITPTEPGGTDTQYF. In DNA, the CDR3 is TGTGCCATCAGTGAGCCGATAACCCCGACTGAACCGGGCGGCACAGATACGCAGTATTTT.

V and J are TRBV21-1 and TRBJ2-1; the DNA was not compared with TRBD1, the D call given in the table. TRBV21-1 is a pseudogene locus. The CDR3 runs 16 residues. The DNA of the CDR3 is TGTGCCAGCAGCGAAAGGGGGACAGGGTACTACAATGAGCAGTTCTTC. Encoded protein: CASSERGTGYYNEQFF.

This clone was recorded once. The gene calls are TRBV30 and TRBJ1-2, with D possibly being TRBD1 (5 bases). V was trimmed by 5 bases and J by 3 bases, leaving 10 bases between them. Germline V CDR1 and CDR2: GTSNPN, SVGIG (reference sequence). The CDR3 has 12 amino acids. In DNA form, the CDR3 reads TGTGCCTGGGAGGGGTCGGACTATGGCTACACCTTC. Its protein is CAWEGSDYGYTF.

The chain carries TRBV27 and TRBJ2-7; the match to TRBD1 covers 12 bases. Losses at the gene ends were 3 bases for V and 6 bases for J; bases not matched to a gene: 6. The CDR3 has 15 residues. Germline values: CDR1 MNHEY, CDR2 SMNVEV (reference sequence). CDR3 coding DNA: TGTGCCAGCAGTTTGTTGCCGGGACAGGGGGCCGAGCAGTACTTC. Encoded protein: CASSLLPGQGAEQYF.

This clone was seen only once. CDR3 nucleotides: TGTGCCAGCAGTGGACATGTTCGGGACAGGGGCTACGAGCAGTACTTC. It yields the protein CASSGHVRDRGYEQYF. The chain is built from TRBV6-1 and TRBJ2-7, with 10 bases fitting TRBD1. The V gene's germline CDR1 is MNHNS and CDR2 SASEGT. Germline trimming cut 4 bases from V and 3 bases from J; bases unmatched to any gene: 9. This CDR3 spans 16 amino acids.

The chain combines TRBV21-1 with TRBJ2-4; the table calls TRBD2, which could not be checked here. TRBV21-1 is deemed a pseudogene. The CDR3 runs 16 residues. The CDR3 protein is CASSKWRRGAKNIQYF. DNA of the CDR3: TGTGCCAGCAGCAAATGGCGGCGGGGAGCCAAAAACATTCAGTACTTC.

In the case of this clone: Other DNA sequences in this sample translate to the same CDR3. This chain uses TRBV4-1 with TRBJ1-5; D uncertain. This CDR3 has 13 amino acids. Germline V gene data show CDR1 as MGHRA and CDR2 as YSYEKL. Trimming removed 0 bases from V and 7 bases from J, with 7 bases in between. Here the CDR3 reads CASSQDLEQPQHF. The CDR3 DNA follows: TGCGCCAGCAGCCAAGATTTAGAACAGCCCCAGCATTTT.